A single sample gave rise to the 3 T cell receptor beta chains below, sequenced in a study of blood T cell repertoires in COVID-19 (dated by TCRdb to between 2020 and 2021). Libraries were built with the immunoSEQ multiplex PCR assay. As stored in TCRdb, this immuneACCESS dataset retains in-frame rearrangements with V and J assigned. A fraction of the clones does not appear; measured against another copy, unresolved V genes explain less than half of the discrepancy, and the remainder lacks a known reason. In all, the sample holds around 97,000 clones, and approximately 90% of those were seen once. Together, the top ten hold 3.1% of the sample. Sequencing was done on a sample of peripheral blood. These receptors all come from a man aged 50 or older in a cohort sampled during active COVID-19.

The rearrangement joins TRBV2 to TRBJ1-2, with D hard to call. The V and J ends lost 8 bases and 5 bases respectively, with 15 bases between them. CDR1 is SNHLY, CDR2 FYNNEI, per germline. CDR3 length equals 13 residues. Here the CDR3 reads CASQVWPSYGYTF. Here the CDR3 DNA reads TGTGCCAGCCAGGTATGGCCGTCATATGGCTACACCTTC.

The rearrangement links TRBV5-1 to TRBJ2-1; D might be TRBD1 (5 bases). The CDR3 contains 16 residues. The germline CDR1 and CDR2 sequences are SGHRS and YFSETQ. The V and J ends lost 4 bases and 0 bases respectively, with 14 bases between them. In nucleotides, the CDR3 is TGCGCCAGCAGCCTCCTCAGGGCTAGCTCCTACAATGAGCAGTTCTTC. It is translated as CASSLLRASSYNEQFF.

The V gene is TRBV5-1, the J gene TRBJ2-3, with TRBD2 identical over 9 bases. Germline-derived CDR1 and CDR2 are SGHRS and YFSETQ. V shed 4 bases, J shed 4 bases, and the junction held 7 bases outside the gene matches. The CDR3 sequence is 15 residues long. This chain's CDR3 is CASSPGLARSDTQYF. The CDR3 DNA sequence: TGCGCCAGCAGCCCGGGACTAGCTCGATCAGATACGCAGTATTTT. The full variable domain, its missing parts supplied by reference TRBV5-1 and TRBJ2-3, is KAGVTQTPRYLIKTRGQQVTLSCSPISGHRSVSWYQQTPGQGLQFLFEYFSETQRNKGNFPGRFSGRQFSNSRSEMNVSTLELGDSALYLCASSPGLARSDTQYFGPGTRLTVL.